The 22 T cell receptor beta chains below all came from one sample that was sequenced in a study of blood T cell repertoires in COVID-19. Sequencing used immunoSEQ multiplex PCR; TCRdb keeps in-frame clones, though not all of them. The data contain about 170,000 clones, around four fifths of them singletons. The specimen sequenced was peripheral blood. The receptors were sampled from a woman of 80 years or more with acute or convalescent COVID-19.

V gene TRBV3-1 (or the pseudogene TRBV3-2) combines with J gene TRBJ1-6; D ambiguous. Per the germline V gene, CDR1 is LGHDT and CDR2 is YNNKEL (reference sequence). The CDR3 extends over 14 amino acids. V was clipped by 2 bases and J by 11 bases, with 13 bases between them. CDR3 DNA: TGTGCCAGCAGCCAAAATTTCGGCCGGGCACCCCTCCACTTT. This gives the protein CASSQNFGRAPLHF.

This sequence joins TRBV5-6 and TRBJ1-3; the match to TRBD1 covers 9 bases. Looked up from germline, CDR1 is SGHDT and CDR2 is YYEEEE. J gave up 4 bases and V 3 bases, and 8 bases lay outside the gene matches. This CDR3 has 16 residues. This CDR3 reads CASSWGTGSRGNTIYF. DNA for the CDR3: TGTGCCAGCAGCTGGGGGACAGGGAGCCGCGGAAACACCATATATTTT.

The chain combines TRBV6-5 with TRBJ2-3; TRBD2 agrees at 8 bases. The CDR3 covers 15 residues. Trimming took 5 bases from V and 5 from J; bases not matched to a gene: 9. The germline V gene has CDR1 MNHEY and CDR2 SVGAGI. The CDR3 DNA follows: TGTGCCAGCAGTCTTACTGGACGGGAGGGAGATACGCAGTATTTT. Amino acid sequence: CASSLTGREGDTQYF.

V and J are TRBV6-6 and TRBJ1-6, with TRBD1 matching over 7 bases. The CDR3 runs to 13 residues. Germline values: CDR1 MNHNY, CDR2 SVGAGI (reference sequence). With V trimmed by 4 bases and J by 8 bases, 2 bases remained unmatched. The CDR3 protein is CASSWDRDSPLHF. The CDR3 region has the DNA TGTGCCAGCAGTTGGGACAGAGATTCACCCCTCCACTTT.

The chain is built from TRBV20-1 and TRBJ1-1, with D uncertain. The CDR3 loop spans 11 amino acids. The V gene's germline CDR1 is DFQATT and CDR2 SNEGSKA (reference sequence). Trimming removed 1 base from V and 8 bases from J, with 8 bases in between. The CDR3 spells CSARVQREAFF. Here the CDR3 DNA reads TGCAGTGCTAGAGTCCAGAGGGAAGCTTTCTTT.

This clone was counted many times. This rearrangement joins TRBV19 to TRBJ1-5, with TRBD1 as a possible D gene (5 bases). Germline V gives CDR1 LNHDA, CDR2 SQIVND (reference sequence). The CDR3 consists of 13 residues. V was trimmed by 5 bases and J by 7 bases, leaving 12 bases between them. The CDR3 region is CASSSGTWQPQHF. The CDR3 nucleotides read TGTGCCAGTAGTTCCGGGACTTGGCAGCCCCAGCATTTT.

Notes on this clone: The same CDR3 can be traced to other DNA sequences in this sample. The chain couples TRBV9 to TRBJ2-5; 11 positions agree with TRBD2. This CDR3 is built from 13 residues. Germline V gives CDR1 SGDLS, CDR2 YYNGEE. V was clipped by 3 bases and J by 5 bases; unmatched bases: 0. The CDR3 here is CASSGLAGETQYF. CDR3 DNA: TGTGCCAGCAGCGGACTAGCGGGGGAGACCCAGTACTTC.

This chain connects TRBV11-2 to TRBJ2-2, with D perhaps matching TRBD1 (6 bases). The germline gives CDR1 SGHAT, CDR2 FQNNGV. V gave up 3 bases and J gave up 0 bases, with 11 bases separating them. The CDR3 is 16 residues long. CDR3: CASSFHGTSNTGELFF. CDR3 nucleotide sequence: TGTGCCAGCAGCTTTCACGGGACATCGAACACCGGGGAGCTGTTTTTT.

V usage is TRBV5-6 and J usage is TRBJ2-2; D uncertain. The germline V gene has CDR1 SGHDT and CDR2 YYEEEE. The V end was cut by 4 bases, the J end by 4 bases, with 5 bases between. CDR3 length equals 12 residues. This chain's CDR3 is CASSLPTGELFF. DNA of the CDR3: TGTGCCAGCAGCCTCCCCACCGGGGAGCTGTTTTTT.

The genes are TRBV3-1 (or the pseudogene TRBV3-2) and TRBJ2-2; 11 nucleotides match TRBD2. CDR1 and CDR2 from the germline V gene are LGHDT and YNNKEL (reference sequence). This CDR3 is built from 16 residues. With V trimmed by 4 bases and J by 2 bases, 3 bases remained unmatched. CDR3 region: CASSPGTSGNTGELFF. The CDR3 DNA reads as TGTGCCAGCAGCCCCGGGACTAGCGGAAACACCGGGGAGCTGTTTTTT.

This clone showed up just once. The chain links TRBV5-4 to TRBJ1-1; TRBD1 might be the D (6 bases). CDR1 SGHNT and CDR2 YYREEE come from the germline V gene (reference sequence). Trimming pared 2 bases from V and 3 bases from J, leaving 14 bases between. CDR3 length equals 15 residues. Here the CDR3 reads CASSFSQGRYTEAFF. As DNA, the CDR3 is TGTGCCAGCAGCTTTTCGCAGGGGCGTTACACTGAAGCTTTCTTT.

The chain recombines TRBV12-3 or TRBV12-4 with TRBJ2-7; 7 bases are a match to TRBD1. This CDR3 comprises 13 residues. Germline trimming cut 5 bases from V and 5 bases from J; bases unmatched to any gene: 6. CDR3 sequence: CASSTQGSHEQYF. In DNA form, the CDR3 reads TGTGCCAGCAGTACACAGGGGTCACACGAGCAGTACTTC.

This sequence joins TRBV24-1 and TRBJ2-3; maybe TRBD1 (6 bases). The CDR3 runs to 17 residues. Germline-derived CDR1 and CDR2 are KGHDR and SFDVKD. Deletions cut 3 bases from V and 1 base from J, with 16 bases between. The CDR3 here is CATSDTRTGLGTDTQYF. The CDR3 coding sequence is TGTGCCACCAGTGATACCAGAACAGGGCTTGGCACAGATACGCAGTATTTT.

This clone was seen once. The chain is built from TRBV19 and TRBJ2-6; TRBD1 matches at 10 bases. J was trimmed by 0 bases and V by 6 bases; bases with no gene match: 5. Germline CDR1 is LNHDA and CDR2 is SQIVND (reference sequence). The CDR3 consists of 17 residues. Here the CDR3 reads CASRRQGASSGANVLTF. As DNA, the CDR3 is TGTGCCAGTAGGCGACAGGGGGCTTCCTCTGGGGCCAACGTCCTGACTTTC.

The V call is TRBV4-1, the J call TRBJ1-5; the match to TRBD1 covers 10 bases. J gave up 1 base and V 4 bases, and 7 bases lay outside the gene matches. Germline CDR1 and CDR2: MGHRA and YSYEKL. The CDR3 length is 17 residues. This CDR3 is CASSPAGQGFSNQPQHF. The CDR3 coding sequence is TGCGCCAGCAGCCCTGCGGGACAGGGGTTCAGCAATCAGCCCCAGCATTTT.

This chain uses TRBV9 with TRBJ2-2; 8 nucleotides line up with TRBD1. The CDR3 length is 16 residues. The V gene end was trimmed by 2 bases and the J gene end by 0 bases; junction bases not matched to a gene: 3. Germline V gene sequence: CDR1 SGDLS, CDR2 YYNGEE. DNA of the CDR3: TGTGCCAGCAGCGTCGCGACAGGGGCGAACACCGGGGAGCTGTTTTTT. Its translation: CASSVATGANTGELFF.

V usage is TRBV12-3 or TRBV12-4 and J usage is TRBJ1-1; TRBD1 might be the D (6 bases). The V and J ends lost 3 bases and 4 bases respectively, with 9 bases between them. CDR3 length: 13 residues. The CDR3 is CASSFSTGTEAFF. In DNA form, the CDR3 reads TGTGCCAGCAGTTTCTCGACAGGCACTGAAGCTTTCTTT.

This chain uses TRBV7-9 with TRBJ1-2; 11 positions match TRBD1. The junction had 9 bases not matched to a gene; V was cut back by 5 bases and J by 7 bases. CDR1 and CDR2 (germline): SEHNR, FQNEAQ (reference sequence). The CDR3 totals 15 residues. CDR3 loop: CASSPRGQGALGYTF. Written as DNA, the CDR3 is TGTGCCAGCAGCCCACGTGGACAGGGGGCGCTTGGCTACACCTTC.

The gene calls are TRBV3-1 (or the pseudogene TRBV3-2) and TRBJ2-5; possible D gene TRBD2, 6 bases. CDR1 LGHDT and CDR2 YNNKEL come from the germline V gene (reference sequence). Trimming removed 1 base at V and 5 bases at J, with 17 bases between. This CDR3 spans 16 amino acids. The CDR3 region has the DNA TGTGCCAGCAGCCAAGGGGGAGGCGAAGGATGGGAGACCCAGTACTTC. Its protein is CASSQGGGEGWETQYF.

This chain links TRBV6-5 with TRBJ1-2, with D unresolved. The CDR3 length is 12 residues. V shed 7 bases and J shed 11 bases, with 17 bases lying between them. CDR1 is MNHEY, CDR2 SVGAGI, per germline. CDR3 in DNA: TGTGCCAGCATAGCTACCTCCGGGGTGTACACCTTC. As protein: CASIATSGVYTF.

This chain links TRBV5-1 with TRBJ1-1; D remains ambiguous. CDR1 is SGHRS, CDR2 YFSETQ, per germline. V lost 0 bases and J lost 0, with 9 bases in between. The CDR3 sequence is 15 residues long. This CDR3 is CASSLDTDMNTEAFF. In DNA, the CDR3 is TGCGCCAGCAGCTTGGACACCGACATGAACACTGAAGCTTTCTTT.

The V call is TRBV9, the J call TRBJ2-1; TRBD2 matches at 8 bases. The CDR3 runs 17 residues. Per germline, CDR1 SGDLS and CDR2 YYNGEE. The trim removed 1 base at V and 4 bases at J, leaving 10 bases unmatched. CDR3 in amino acids: CASSVLPGGPGYNEQFF. In nucleotides, the CDR3 is TGTGCCAGCAGCGTACTACCGGGAGGGCCTGGGTACAATGAGCAGTTCTTC.